This T cell receptor beta chain is drawn from a study of precursors of human CD4 cytotoxic T cells (dated by TCRdb to the late 2010s). Describing the broader study: The bulk TCR-seq analysis covered CD4+ memory subsets from more than 13 donors in total. Sequences for both the TCRalpha and TCRbeta chains came out of the TCR-seq analysis of 14 donors (table S7). Results and caveats for the whole study, not just this receptor: The limitation that the direction of differentiation between precursor and effector cells cannot be definitively established by a human observational design was noted by the authors. Expanded effector clonotypes accounted for a larger share of IL-7Rhigh TEMRA clonotypes than of TEM or TCM clonotypes. Only about 95% of the 14 donors were included in some bulk TCR-seq comparisons, suggesting that not every subset was available for every donor. Compared with the TCM and TEM subsets, the IL-7Rhigh and IL-7R- TEMRA subsets had more restricted TCR repertoires, marked by lower diversity and more expanded clonotypes.

Bulk UMI-based TCR sequencing was performed on four sorted CD4+ memory subsets (TCM, TEM, IL-7Rhigh TEMRA, IL-7R- TEMRA) to test a precursor-effector relationship among CD4 cytotoxic T cells. Cells were obtained from peripheral blood mononuclear cells isolated from human blood. The germline ends are 7 bases apart after V is trimmed by 4 bases and J by 1 base. The CDR3 covers 13 residues, taking in both the cysteine and the phenylalanine. Left in the record is the CDR3 DNA by itself, 39 bases read in frame from the first base. From the germline V gene (reference sequence), CDR1 is SEHNR and CDR2 is FQNEAQ. This clonotype is deemed large (0.1 to 1%). The target of this receptor is not known. Base-call qualities are not available, and no considerably larger clone is one nucleotide away. The sequencing machine was an Illumina MiSeq. In the original analysis: Repertoire diversity was measured with the Shannon-Wiener index computed in VDJtools. TCRbeta clonotypes with a clonotype frequency of at least 3 were defined as expanded. The public reads were reprocessed in TCRdb via fastp at Q25 and MiXCR, keeping in-frame beta chains. Rows are combined by CDR3 protein, so each entry shows the most common genes and DNA. For this entry, the V and J calls and clone size follow TCRdb and not the study's own pipeline. For this sample the table gives about 620 distinct CDR3 sequences, of which less than 25% were detected only once. The ten top clones hold approximately 18% of the sample.

The chain joins TRBV7-9 to TRBJ1-1, with a tentative D gene TRBD1 over 5 matching bases. The sample comprised memory CD4+ T cells from blood (PBMCs). The TCR was taken from a human donor in good health. The CDR3 is CASSSTGNTEAFF. The DNA reads as follows: TGTGCCAGCAGCTCTACAGGGAACACTGAAGCTTTCTTT.